This T cell receptor beta chain was recorded in a study of blood T cell repertoires in COVID-19. Turning to the study itself: There were acute and convalescent COVID-19 samples, and they came from the United States, Italy and Spain. T cells, B-cell-depleted T cells, or PBMCs provided the cDNA or gDNA that served as material.

Authors' methods: Researchers report that nucleated cell counts were estimated from reference gene primer amplification. Generated by immunoSEQ multiplex PCR, the TCRdb table keeps only in-frame clones and is missing some. Clone size and the V and J calls come from that table; the DNA yielded D and trimming. There are 150,000 or so clones in the sample; 85% to 90% occur only once, and about 7% lies in the top ten. CDR1 is SEHNR, CDR2 FQNEAQ, per germline (reference sequence). V was clipped by 1 base and J by 5 bases, with 10 bases between them. The CDR3 covers 14 residues. This receptor was obtained from a man in his fifties or sixties with active or convalescent COVID-19. The sequenced sample consisted of peripheral blood. This chain connects TRBV7-9 to TRBJ2-3, with D maybe TRBD2 (6 bases). CDR3 bases: TGTGCCAGCAGCTTAGGACTAGAGCTAGATACGCAGTATTTT. Encoded protein: CASSLGLELDTQYF.